This entry lists 5 T cell receptor beta chains sequenced from one sample in a study of CXCR3-negative and CXCR3-positive naive CD8 T cells. Each TRB cDNA library was prepared by 5' RACE (with UMI labels). One entry per CDR3 protein, without DNA, is what TCRdb gives after re-calling the 5' RACE reads. The sample table sets out approximately 100,000 distinct CDR3 sequences. The sample consisted of naive CXCR3- CD8+ T cells from blood. Regarding subset: CD45RO-CCR7+CD27+CD95- naive CD8+ T cells lacking CXCR3 (TNR3-). These receptors were collected from a human donor in good health. Some clones in this sample may be carry-over from other donors' samples.

The rearrangement links TRBV7-2 to TRBJ2-7; TCRdb's D call, TRBD1, is unchecked because there is no DNA. The length of the CDR3 is 19 residues. CDR1 SGHTA and CDR2 FQGNSA come from the germline V gene. The CDR3 sequence: CASSLVPAQDTEIAYEQYF.

This chain links TRBV7-6 with TRBJ2-7; TCRdb's D call, TRBD1, is unchecked because there is no DNA. The CDR3 length is 15 residues. CDR1 is SGHVS and CDR2 is FNYEAQ in the germline V gene. The CDR3 sequence is CASSGQTASDYEQYF.

This chain uses TRBV6-1 with TRBJ1-1. In germline, CDR1 is MNHNS, CDR2 SASEGT. The CDR3 is 14 residues long. The CDR3: CASSALPTGTEAFF.

The rearrangement uses TRBV7-9 and TRBJ2-3; TCRdb names TRBD2, which stays unverified in the absence of DNA. This CDR3 region has 13 residues. CDR1 and CDR2 (germline): SEHNR, FQNEAQ (reference sequence). CDR3: CASSPPSRDTQYF.

This CDR3 is CSVDHGPDDEQYF. The rearrangement joins TRBV29-1 to TRBJ2-7. Germline CDR1 reads SQVTM; CDR2 reads ANQGSEA. The CDR3 runs to 13 residues.